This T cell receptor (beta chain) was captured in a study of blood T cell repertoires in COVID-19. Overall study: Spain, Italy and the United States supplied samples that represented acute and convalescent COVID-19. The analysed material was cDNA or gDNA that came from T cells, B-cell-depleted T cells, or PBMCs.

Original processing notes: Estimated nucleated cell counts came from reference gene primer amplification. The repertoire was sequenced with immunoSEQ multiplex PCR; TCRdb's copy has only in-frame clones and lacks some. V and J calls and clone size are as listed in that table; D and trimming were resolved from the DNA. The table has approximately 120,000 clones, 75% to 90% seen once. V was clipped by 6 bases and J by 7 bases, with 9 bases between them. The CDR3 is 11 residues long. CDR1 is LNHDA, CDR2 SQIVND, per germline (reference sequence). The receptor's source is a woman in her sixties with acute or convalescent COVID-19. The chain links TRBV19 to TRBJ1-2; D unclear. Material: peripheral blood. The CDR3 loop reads CASRLPGGYTF. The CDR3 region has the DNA TGTGCCAGTAGACTCCCGGGTGGCTACACCTTC.